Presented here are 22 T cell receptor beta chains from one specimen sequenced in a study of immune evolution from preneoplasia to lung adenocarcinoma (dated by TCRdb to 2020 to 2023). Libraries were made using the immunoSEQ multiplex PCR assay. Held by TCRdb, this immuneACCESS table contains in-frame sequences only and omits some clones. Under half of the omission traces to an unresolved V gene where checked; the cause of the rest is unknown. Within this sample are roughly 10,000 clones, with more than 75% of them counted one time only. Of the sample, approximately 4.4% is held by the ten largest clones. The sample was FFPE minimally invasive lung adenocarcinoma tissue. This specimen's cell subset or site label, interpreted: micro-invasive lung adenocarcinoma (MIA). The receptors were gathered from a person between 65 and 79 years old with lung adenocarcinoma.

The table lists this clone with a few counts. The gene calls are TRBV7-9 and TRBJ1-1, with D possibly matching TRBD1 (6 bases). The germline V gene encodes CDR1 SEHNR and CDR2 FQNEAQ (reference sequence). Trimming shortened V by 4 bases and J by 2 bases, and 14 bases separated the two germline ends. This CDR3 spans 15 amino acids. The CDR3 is CASSSTGRLNTEAFF. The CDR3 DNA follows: TGTGCCAGCAGCTCTACAGGGAGACTCAACACTGAAGCTTTCTTT.

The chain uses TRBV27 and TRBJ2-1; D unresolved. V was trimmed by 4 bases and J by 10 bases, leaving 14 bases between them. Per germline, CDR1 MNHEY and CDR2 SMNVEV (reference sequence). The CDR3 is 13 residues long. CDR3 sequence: CASSSALKGEQFF. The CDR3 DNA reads TGTGCCAGCAGTTCGGCCTTAAAGGGAGAGCAGTTCTTC.

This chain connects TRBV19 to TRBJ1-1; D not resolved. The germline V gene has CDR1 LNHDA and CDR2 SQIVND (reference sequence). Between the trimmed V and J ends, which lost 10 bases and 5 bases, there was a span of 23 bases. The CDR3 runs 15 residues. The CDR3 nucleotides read TGTGCCACCATACCGGGCGGCAAGGAAGGGACTGAAGCTTTCTTT. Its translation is CATIPGGKEGTEAFF.

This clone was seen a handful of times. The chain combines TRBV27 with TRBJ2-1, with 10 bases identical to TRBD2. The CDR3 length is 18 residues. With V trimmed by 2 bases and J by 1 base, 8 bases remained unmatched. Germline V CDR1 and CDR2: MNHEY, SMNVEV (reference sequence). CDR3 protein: CASSLKVGLAASYNEQFF. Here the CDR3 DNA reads TGTGCCAGCAGTTTAAAGGTAGGACTAGCGGCGTCCTACAATGAGCAGTTCTTC.

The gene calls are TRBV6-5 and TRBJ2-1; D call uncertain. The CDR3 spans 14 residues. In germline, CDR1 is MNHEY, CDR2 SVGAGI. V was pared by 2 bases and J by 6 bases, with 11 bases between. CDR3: CASSYAYTINEQFF. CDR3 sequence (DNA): TGTGCCAGCAGTTACGCCTACACGATCAATGAGCAGTTCTTC.

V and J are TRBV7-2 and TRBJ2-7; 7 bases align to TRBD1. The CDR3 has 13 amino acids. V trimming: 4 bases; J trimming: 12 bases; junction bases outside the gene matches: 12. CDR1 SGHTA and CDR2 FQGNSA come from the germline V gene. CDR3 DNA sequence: TGTGCCAGCAGCTCCAGGGACAGCGGTCGGCGGTACTTC. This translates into CASSSRDSGRRYF. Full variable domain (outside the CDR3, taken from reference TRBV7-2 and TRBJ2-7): GAGVSQSPSNKVTEKGKDVELRCDPISGHTALYWYRQSLGQGLEFLIYFQGNSAPDKSGLPSDRFSAERTGGSVSTLTIQRTQQEDSAVYLCASSSRDSGRRYFGPGTRLTVT.

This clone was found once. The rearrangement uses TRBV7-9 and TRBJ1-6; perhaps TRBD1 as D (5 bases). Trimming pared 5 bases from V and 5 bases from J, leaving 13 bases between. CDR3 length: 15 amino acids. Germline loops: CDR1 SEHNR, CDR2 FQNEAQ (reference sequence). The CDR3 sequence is CASSALTGDNSPLHF. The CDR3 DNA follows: TGTGCCAGCAGCGCCCTCACAGGAGATAATTCACCCCTCCACTTT.

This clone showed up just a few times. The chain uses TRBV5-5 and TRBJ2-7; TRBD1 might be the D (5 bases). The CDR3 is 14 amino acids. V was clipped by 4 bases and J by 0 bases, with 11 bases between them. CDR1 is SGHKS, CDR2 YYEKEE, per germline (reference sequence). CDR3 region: CASSPTGSSYEQYF. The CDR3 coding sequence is TGTGCCAGCAGCCCCACAGGTTCCTCCTACGAGCAGTACTTC.

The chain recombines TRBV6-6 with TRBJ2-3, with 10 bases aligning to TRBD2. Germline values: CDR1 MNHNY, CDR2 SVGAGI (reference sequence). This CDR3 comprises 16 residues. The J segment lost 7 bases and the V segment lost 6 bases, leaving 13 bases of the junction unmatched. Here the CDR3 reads CASSPHERGGRNTQYF. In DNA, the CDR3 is TGTGCCAGCAGCCCTCATGAGCGGGGGGGCCGAAATACGCAGTATTTT.

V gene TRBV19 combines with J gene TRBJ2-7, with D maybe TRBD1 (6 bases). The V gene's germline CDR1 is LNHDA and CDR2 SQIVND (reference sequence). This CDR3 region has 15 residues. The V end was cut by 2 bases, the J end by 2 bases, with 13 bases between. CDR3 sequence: CASSINRDGTYEQYF. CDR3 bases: TGTGCCAGTAGTATAAACAGGGACGGGACCTACGAGCAGTACTTC.

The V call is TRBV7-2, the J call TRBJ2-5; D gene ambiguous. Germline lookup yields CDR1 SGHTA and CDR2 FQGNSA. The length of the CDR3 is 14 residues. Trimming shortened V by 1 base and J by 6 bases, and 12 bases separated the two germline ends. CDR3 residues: CASSLGFGQKTQYF. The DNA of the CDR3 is TGTGCCAGCAGCTTAGGGTTCGGGCAGAAGACCCAGTACTTC.

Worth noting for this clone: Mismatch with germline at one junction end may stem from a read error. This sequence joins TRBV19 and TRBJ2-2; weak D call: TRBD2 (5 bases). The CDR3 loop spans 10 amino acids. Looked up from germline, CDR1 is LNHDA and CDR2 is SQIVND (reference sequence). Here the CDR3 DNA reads TGTGCCAGTAGAGCCGGGGAACTGTTTTTT. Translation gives CASRAGELFF.

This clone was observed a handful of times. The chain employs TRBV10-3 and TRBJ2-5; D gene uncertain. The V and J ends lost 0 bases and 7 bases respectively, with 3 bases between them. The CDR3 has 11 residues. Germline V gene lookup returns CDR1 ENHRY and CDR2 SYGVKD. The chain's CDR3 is CAISESTTQYF. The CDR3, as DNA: TGTGCCATCAGTGAGTCGACGACCCAGTACTTC.

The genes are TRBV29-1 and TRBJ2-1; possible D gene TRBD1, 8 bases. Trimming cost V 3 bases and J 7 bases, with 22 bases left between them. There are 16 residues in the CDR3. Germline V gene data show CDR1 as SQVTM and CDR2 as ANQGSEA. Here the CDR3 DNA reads TGCAGCGTTGACCCCCAGGGGGCGGGGGAAGAGAATGAGCAGTTCTTC. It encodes CSVDPQGAGEENEQFF.

CDR3 protein: CSLLCDVSPWDYEQYF. In nucleotides, the CDR3 is TGCAGCCTACTTTGTGATGTCAGCCCTTGGGACTACGAGCAGTACTTC. V usage is TRBV29-1 and J usage is TRBJ2-7; D is unclear. The germline gives CDR1 SQVTM, CDR2 ANQGSEA. Trimming shortened V by 8 bases and J by 3 bases, and 26 bases separated the two germline ends. This CDR3 spans 16 amino acids.

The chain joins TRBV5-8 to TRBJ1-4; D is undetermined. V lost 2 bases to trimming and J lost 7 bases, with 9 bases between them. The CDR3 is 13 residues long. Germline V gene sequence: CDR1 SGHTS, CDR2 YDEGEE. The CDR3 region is CASSLVLFEKLFF. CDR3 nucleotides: TGTGCCAGCAGCTTAGTTTTGTTTGAAAAACTGTTTTTT.

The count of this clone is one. CDR3 nucleotide sequence: TGTGCCAGCAGTCCCGGGACAGGGAGCCCTGAAGCTTTCTTT. It encodes CASSPGTGSPEAFF. The chain has TRBV28 and TRBJ1-1; 9 nucleotides agree with TRBD1. J lost 6 bases, V lost 5 bases, and 7 bases had no gene match. From germline, CDR1 is MDHEN and CDR2 SYDVKM. This CDR3 has 14 residues.

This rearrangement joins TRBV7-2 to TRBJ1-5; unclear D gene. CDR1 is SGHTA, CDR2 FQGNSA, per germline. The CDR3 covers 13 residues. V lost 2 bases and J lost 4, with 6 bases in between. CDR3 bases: TGTGCCAGCAGCTTATTTCCGAATCAGCCCCAGCATTTT. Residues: CASSLFPNQPQHF.

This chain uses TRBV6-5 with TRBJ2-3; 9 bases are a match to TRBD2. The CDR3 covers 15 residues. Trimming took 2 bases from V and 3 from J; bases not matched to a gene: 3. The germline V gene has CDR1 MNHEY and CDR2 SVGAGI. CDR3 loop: CASSYGTSRTDTQYF. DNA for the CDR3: TGTGCCAGCAGTTACGGGACTAGCAGAACAGATACGCAGTATTTT.

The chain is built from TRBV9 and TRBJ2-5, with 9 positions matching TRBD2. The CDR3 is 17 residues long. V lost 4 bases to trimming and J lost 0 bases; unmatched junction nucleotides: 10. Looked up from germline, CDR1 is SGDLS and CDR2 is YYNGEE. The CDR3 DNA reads TGTGCCAGCAGCCGTAGGTCGGCTAGCGGGGACCAAGAGACCCAGTACTTC. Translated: CASSRRSASGDQETQYF.

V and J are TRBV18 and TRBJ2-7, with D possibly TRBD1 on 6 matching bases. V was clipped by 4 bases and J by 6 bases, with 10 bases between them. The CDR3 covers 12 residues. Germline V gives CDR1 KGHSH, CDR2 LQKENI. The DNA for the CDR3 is TGTGCCAGCTCACGGACAGAACCCGAGCAGTACTTC. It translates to CASSRTEPEQYF.

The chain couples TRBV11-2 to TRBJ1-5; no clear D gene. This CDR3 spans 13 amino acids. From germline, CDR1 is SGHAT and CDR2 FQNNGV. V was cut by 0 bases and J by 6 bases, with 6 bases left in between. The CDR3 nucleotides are TGTGCCAGCAGCTTAGAGAGGTCTCAGCCCCAGCATTTT. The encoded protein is CASSLERSQPQHF.